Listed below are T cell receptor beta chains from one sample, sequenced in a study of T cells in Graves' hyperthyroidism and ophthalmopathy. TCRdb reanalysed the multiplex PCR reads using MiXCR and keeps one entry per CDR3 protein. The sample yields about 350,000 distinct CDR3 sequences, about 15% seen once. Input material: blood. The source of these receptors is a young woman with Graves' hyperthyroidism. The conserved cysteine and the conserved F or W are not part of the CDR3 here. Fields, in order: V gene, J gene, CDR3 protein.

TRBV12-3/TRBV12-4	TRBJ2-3	ASSLGLAGGQAQY
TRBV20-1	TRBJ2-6	SARSGANVLT
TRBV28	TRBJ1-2	ASSFRDYGYT
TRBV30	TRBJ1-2	AWGWDGGYT
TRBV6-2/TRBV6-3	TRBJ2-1	ASSYSGGSSDEQF
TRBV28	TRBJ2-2	ASKTGQGVGGELF
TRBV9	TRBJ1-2	ASSTLDREGYGYT
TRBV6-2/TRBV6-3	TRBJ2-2	ASSYVGGPNTGELF
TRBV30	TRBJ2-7	AWSPTGGNYEQY
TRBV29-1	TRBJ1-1	SVVRQLNTEAF
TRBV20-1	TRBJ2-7	SARVPSGNYEQY
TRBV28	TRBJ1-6	ASRGTTGSITPTPLH
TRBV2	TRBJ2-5	ASSYQETQY
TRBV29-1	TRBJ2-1	SVAGTGVHEQF
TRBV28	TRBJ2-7	ASTVASDGGEQY
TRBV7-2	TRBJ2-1	ASSLEGRPYNEQF
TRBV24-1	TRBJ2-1	ATSDSGTGPYEQF
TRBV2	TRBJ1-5	ASNRQAQPQH
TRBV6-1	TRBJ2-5	ASIVRAGGQGETQY
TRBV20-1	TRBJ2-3	SARVGAAADTQY
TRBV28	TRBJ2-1	ASSSNTVLAGGRNEQF
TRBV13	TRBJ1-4	ASSLGPFRTLNEKLF